Here is one TCR beta chain with its context. Source study methods: Cell counts per sample came from amplifying reference gene primers. Libraries were prepared by immunoSEQ multiplex PCR; TCRdb keeps only in-frame clonotypes and omits some of them. V, J and clone size are taken as reported in that table, and D and trimming were inferred from the DNA itself. This table has 45,000 to 65,000 clones, over 75% appearing once. The sample originates from a study of blood T cell repertoires in COVID-19. Looking at the study overall: Samples of COVID-19 (acute and convalescent) were obtained from the United States, Italy and Spain. PBMCs, B-cell-depleted T cells, or T cells were the source of the cDNA or gDNA that made up the material.

Germline CDR1 SEHNR, CDR2 FQNEAQ (reference sequence). Trimming took 3 bases from V and 5 from J; bases not matched to a gene: 2. The CDR3 is 14 residues long. The receptor's source is a man at least 80 years old in a cohort sampled during active COVID-19. J is TRBJ2-7 and V is TRBV7-9, with 12 nucleotides matching TRBD1. Source material: peripheral blood. In nucleotides, the CDR3 is TGTGCCAGCAGCTTGGGACAGGGGGCGGACGAGCAGTACTTC. Translating it yields CASSLGQGADEQYF.